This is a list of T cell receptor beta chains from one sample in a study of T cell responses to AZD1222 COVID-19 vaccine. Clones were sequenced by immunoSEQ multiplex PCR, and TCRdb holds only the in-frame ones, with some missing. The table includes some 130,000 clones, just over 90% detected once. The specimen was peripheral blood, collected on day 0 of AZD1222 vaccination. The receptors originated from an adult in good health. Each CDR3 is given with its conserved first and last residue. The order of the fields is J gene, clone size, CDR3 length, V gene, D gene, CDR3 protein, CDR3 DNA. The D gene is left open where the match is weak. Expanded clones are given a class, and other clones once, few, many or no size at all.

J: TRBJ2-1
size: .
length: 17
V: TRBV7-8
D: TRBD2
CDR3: CASSLGAWGGTYNEQFF
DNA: TGTGCCAGCAGCTTAGGGGCCTGGGGAGGGACCTACAATGAGCAGTTCTTC

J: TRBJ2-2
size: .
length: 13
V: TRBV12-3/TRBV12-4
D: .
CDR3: CASRGTSPGGLFF
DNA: TGTGCCAGCAGGGGGACTTCGCCCGGGGGGCTGTTTTTT

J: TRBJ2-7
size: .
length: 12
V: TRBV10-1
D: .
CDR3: CASSEGESEQYF
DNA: TGCGCCAGCAGTGAGGGGGAGAGCGAGCAGTACTTC

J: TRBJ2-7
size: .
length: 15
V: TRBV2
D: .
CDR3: CASSRGGGAGYEQYF
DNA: TGTGCCAGCAGTCGAGGGGGCGGGGCCGGATACGAGCAGTACTTC

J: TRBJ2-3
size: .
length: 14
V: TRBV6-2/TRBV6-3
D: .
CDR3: CASSYTLGADTQYF
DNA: TGTGCCAGCAGTTACACGTTAGGGGCAGATACGCAGTATTTT

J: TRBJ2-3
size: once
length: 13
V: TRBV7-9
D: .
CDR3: CASSPRNTDTQYF
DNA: TGTGCCAGCAGCCCGAGGAACACAGATACGCAGTATTTT

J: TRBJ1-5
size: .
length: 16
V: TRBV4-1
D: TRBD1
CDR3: CASSLSTGQTNQPQHF
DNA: TGCGCCAGCAGCCTATCCACGGGACAGACTAATCAGCCCCAGCATTTT

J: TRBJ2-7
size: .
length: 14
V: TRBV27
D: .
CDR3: CASTPSPDSYEQYF
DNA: TGTGCCAGCACCCCATCTCCAGACTCCTACGAGCAGTACTTC

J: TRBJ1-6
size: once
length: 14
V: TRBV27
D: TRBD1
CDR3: CASKGTASNSPLHF
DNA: TGTGCCAGCAAGGGGACAGCCTCGAATTCACCCCTCCACTTT

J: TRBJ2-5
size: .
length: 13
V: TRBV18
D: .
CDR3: CASSPPGDETQYF
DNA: TGTGCCAGCTCACCACCCGGGGACGAGACCCAGTACTTC

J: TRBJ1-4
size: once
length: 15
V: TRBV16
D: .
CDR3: CASSPLGGPNEKLFF
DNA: TGTGCCAGCAGCCCACTCGGGGGCCCTAATGAAAAACTGTTTTTT

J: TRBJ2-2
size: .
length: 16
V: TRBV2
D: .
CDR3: CASRGFSSANTGELFF
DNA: TGTGCCAGCAGGGGCTTCAGCTCCGCGAACACCGGGGAGCTGTTTTTT

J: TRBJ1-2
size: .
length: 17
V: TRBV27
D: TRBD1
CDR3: CASSFAHEGGAVDGYTF
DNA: TGTGCCAGCAGTTTTGCCCATGAAGGGGGCGCGGTGGATGGCTACACCTTC

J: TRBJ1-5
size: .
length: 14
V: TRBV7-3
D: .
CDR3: CASSSRDKNQPQHF
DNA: TGTGCCAGCAGCTCAAGAGACAAAAATCAGCCCCAGCATTTT

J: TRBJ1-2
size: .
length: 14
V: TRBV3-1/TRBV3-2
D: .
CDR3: CASSPRDSMGGYTF
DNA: TGTGCCAGCAGCCCACGCGACAGTATGGGTGGCTACACCTTC

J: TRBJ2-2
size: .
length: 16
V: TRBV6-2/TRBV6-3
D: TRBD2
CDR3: CASSSKSGGALGELFF
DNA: TGTGCCAGCAGTTCAAAGAGCGGGGGGGCCTTAGGGGAGCTGTTTTTT

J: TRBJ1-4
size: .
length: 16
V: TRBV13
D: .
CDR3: CASSRGGGLGNEKLFF
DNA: TGTGCCAGCAGCCGAGGAGGGGGGCTGGGTAATGAAAAACTGTTTTTT

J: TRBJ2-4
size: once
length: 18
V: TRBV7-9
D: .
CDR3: CASSPQVFRGGAKNIQYF
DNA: TGTGCCAGCAGCCCACAGGTGTTCAGGGGGGGAGCCAAAAACATTCAGTACTTC

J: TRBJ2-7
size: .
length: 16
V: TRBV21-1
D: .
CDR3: CASSPRDRGYSYEQYF
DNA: TGTGCCAGCAGCCCCCGGGACAGGGGCTATTCCTACGAGCAGTACTTC

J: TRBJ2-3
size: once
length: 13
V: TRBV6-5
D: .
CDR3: CASSYSNGDTQYF
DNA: TGTGCCAGCAGTTACTCAAATGGCGATACGCAGTATTTT

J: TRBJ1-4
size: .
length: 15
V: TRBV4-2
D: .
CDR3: CASTLGGQGERKLFF
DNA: TGTGCCAGCACTTTAGGTGGGCAGGGCGAGCGAAAACTGTTTTTT

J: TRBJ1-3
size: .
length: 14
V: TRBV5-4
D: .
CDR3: CASSFHGGGNTIYF
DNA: TGTGCCAGCAGCTTTCACGGGGGTGGAAACACCATATATTTT

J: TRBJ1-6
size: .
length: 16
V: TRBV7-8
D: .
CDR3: CASSLGRDDEYSPLHF
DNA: TGTGCCAGCAGCTTAGGACGGGACGACGAATATTCACCCCTCCACTTT

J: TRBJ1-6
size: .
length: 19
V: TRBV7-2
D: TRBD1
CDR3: CASSLAKGVGDRLRSPLHF
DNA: TGTGCCAGCAGCTTAGCGAAAGGAGTGGGGGACAGACTTCGTTCACCCCTCCACTTT

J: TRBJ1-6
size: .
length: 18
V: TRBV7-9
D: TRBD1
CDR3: CASSLALGRGRNNSPLHF
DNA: TGTGCCAGCAGCTTAGCCCTGGGCAGGGGGCGGAATAATTCACCCCTCCACTTT

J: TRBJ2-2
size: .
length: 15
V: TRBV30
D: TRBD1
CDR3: CAWSPWTGRTGELFF
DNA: TGTGCCTGGAGTCCCTGGACAGGCCGCACCGGGGAGCTGTTTTTT

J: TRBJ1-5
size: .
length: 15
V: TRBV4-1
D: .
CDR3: CASSPYIESNQPQHF
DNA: TGCGCCAGCAGCCCTTATATCGAGAGCAATCAGCCCCAGCATTTT

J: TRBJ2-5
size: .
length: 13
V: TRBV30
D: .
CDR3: CAWSVGVEETQYF
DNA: TGTGCCTGGAGTGTCGGGGTGGAGGAGACCCAGTACTTC

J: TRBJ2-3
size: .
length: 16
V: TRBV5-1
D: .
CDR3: CASSFGPGSSTDTQYF
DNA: .

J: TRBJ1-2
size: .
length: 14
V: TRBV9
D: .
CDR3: CASSVDSFNYGYTF
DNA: TGTGCCAGCAGCGTAGACAGCTTTAACTATGGCTACACCTTC

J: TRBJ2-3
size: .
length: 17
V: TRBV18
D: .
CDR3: CASSPPSQGRSTDTQYF
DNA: TGTGCCAGCTCACCACCTTCCCAGGGGCGAAGCACAGATACGCAGTATTTT

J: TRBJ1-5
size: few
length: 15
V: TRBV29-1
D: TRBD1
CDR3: CSVEEGTGGNQPQHF
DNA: TGCAGCGTTGAAGAGGGGACAGGTGGCAATCAGCCCCAGCATTTT

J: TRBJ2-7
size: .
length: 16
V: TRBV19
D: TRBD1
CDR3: CASSTEGQGGSYEQYF
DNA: TGTGCCAGTAGTACTGAGGGACAGGGAGGCTCCTACGAGCAGTACTTC

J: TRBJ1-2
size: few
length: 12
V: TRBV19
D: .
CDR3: CASSYRLNGYTF
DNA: TGTGCCAGTAGTTACCGGTTGAATGGCTACACCTTC

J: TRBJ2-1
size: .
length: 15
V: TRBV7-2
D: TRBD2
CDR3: CASSLLAGGANEQFF
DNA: TGTGCCAGCAGCTTATTAGCGGGGGGGGCCAATGAGCAGTTCTTC

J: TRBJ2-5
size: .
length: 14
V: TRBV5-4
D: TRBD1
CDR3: CASSLGTGQETQYF
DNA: TGTGCCAGCAGCTTGGGGACAGGACAAGAGACCCAGTACTTC

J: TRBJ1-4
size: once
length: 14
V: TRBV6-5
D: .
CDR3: CASSPSGVNEKLFF
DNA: TGTGCCAGCAGTCCTTCAGGGGTAAATGAAAAACTGTTTTTT

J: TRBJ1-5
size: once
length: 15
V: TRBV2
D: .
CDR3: CASSEALLSNQPQHF
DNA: TGTGCCAGCAGTGAGGCCCTCCTTAGCAATCAGCCCCAGCATTTT

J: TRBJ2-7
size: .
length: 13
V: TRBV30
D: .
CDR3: CAWSVSRGHEQYF
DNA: TGTGCCTGGAGCGTATCTAGAGGGCACGAGCAGTACTTC

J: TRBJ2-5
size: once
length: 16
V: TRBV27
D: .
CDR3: CASSDSRSSGQETQYF
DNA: TGTGCCAGCAGCGACTCTCGTAGCTCGGGGCAAGAGACCCAGTACTTC

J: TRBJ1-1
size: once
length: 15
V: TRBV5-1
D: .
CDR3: CASSLEGLSTRMAFF
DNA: TGCGCCAGCAGCTTGGAAGGACTCTCTACCCGGATGGCTTTCTTT

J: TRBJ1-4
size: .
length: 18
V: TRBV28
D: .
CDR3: CASRLDRSLGGTNEKLFF
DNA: TGTGCCAGCAGGTTGGACCGTTCCTTGGGGGGAACTAATGAAAAACTGTTTTTT

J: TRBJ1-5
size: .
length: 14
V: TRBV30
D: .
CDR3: CAWRAQGGNQPQHF
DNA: TGTGCCTGGAGGGCACAGGGTGGCAATCAGCCCCAGCATTTT

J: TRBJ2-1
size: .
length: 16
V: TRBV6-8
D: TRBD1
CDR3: CASSYKTGEFCNEQFF
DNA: TGTGCCAGCAGCTATAAGACAGGGGAATTCTGCAATGAGCAGTTCTTC

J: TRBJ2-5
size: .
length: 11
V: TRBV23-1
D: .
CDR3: CASSQSETQYF
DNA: TGCGCCAGCAGTCAATCAGAGACCCAGTACTTC

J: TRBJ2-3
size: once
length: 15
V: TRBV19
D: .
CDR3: CASSSQGTSTDTQYF
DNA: TGTGCCAGTAGTTCACAGGGAACTAGCACAGATACGCAGTATTTT

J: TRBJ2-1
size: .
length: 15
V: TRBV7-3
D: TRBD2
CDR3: CASSYSGGSYNEQFF
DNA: TGTGCCAGCAGTTATAGCGGGGGGTCCTACAATGAGCAGTTCTTC

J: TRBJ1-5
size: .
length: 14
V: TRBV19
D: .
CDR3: CASIADGGDQPQHF
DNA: TGTGCCAGTATAGCGGATGGAGGAGACCAGCCCCAGCATTTT

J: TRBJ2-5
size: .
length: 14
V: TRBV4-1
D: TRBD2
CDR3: CASSQPGGAKTQYF
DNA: TGCGCCAGCAGCCAGCCCGGGGGGGCGAAGACCCAGTACTTC

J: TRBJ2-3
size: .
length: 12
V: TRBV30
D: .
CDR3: CAWTPLGDTQYF
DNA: TGTGCCTGGACCCCCCTCGGGGATACGCAGTATTTT